These T cell receptor beta chains were read from a single sample in a study of human T cells and chemical hapten exposure. TCRdb ran MiXCR on the RACE reads and lists one entry per CDR3 protein. The repertoire consists of 110,000 or so distinct CDR3 sequences, with more than 7% occurring once and the leading ten covering 2.5% to 3.5%. This material consisted of whole blood, taken in connection with sensitization to the hapten diphenylcyclopropenone (DPC). Source of these receptors: a middle-aged woman with alopecia areata. Some clones in this sample may be carry-over from other donors' samples. The CDR3 runs from the conserved cysteine through the conserved F or W. The D gene is left open where the match is weak. Clone size is shown for a subset of rows, as once, few, many or a class of expanded clone.

CDR3 length	D gene	V gene	clone size	J gene	CDR3 DNA	CDR3 protein
15	NA	TRBV11-1	many	TRBJ2-1	TGTGCCAGCAGCTTAGTAGGGGGCTCCTACAATGAGCAGTTCTTC	CASSLVGGSYNEQFF
15	TRBD2	TRBV30	many	TRBJ2-5	TGTGCCTGGAGTGATGCGGGGGGGCCTCAGGAGACCCAGTACTTC	CAWSDAGGPQETQYF
13	NA	TRBV6-2/TRBV6-3	many	TRBJ1-5	TGTGCCAGCAGTTACGGACTCAGTCAGCCCCAGCATTTT	CASSYGLSQPQHF
12	TRBD1	TRBV5-1	many	TRBJ1-4	TGCGCCAGCAGCACCGGACAGGGCCAACTGTTTTTT	CASSTGQGQLFF
13	NA	TRBV7-6	many	TRBJ2-2	TGTGCCAGCAGCTTACTGGAGGGAAGGGAGCTGTTTTTT	CASSLLEGRELFF
13	TRBD1	TRBV30	NA	TRBJ1-1	TGTGCCTGGGGGGACAGACCGAACACTGAAGCTTTCTTT	CAWGDRPNTEAFF
10	NA	TRBV20-1	many	TRBJ2-7	TGCAGTGCTAGAATCCGCGAGCAGTACTTC	CSARIREQYF
14	TRBD1	TRBV29-1	NA	TRBJ1-1	TGCAGCGTTGGGGGGTTGACAGGGATCCCTGAAGCTTTCTTT	CSVGGLTGIPEAFF
12	TRBD1	TRBV6-6	NA	TRBJ2-5	TGTGCCAGCAGTCCCTCGGGGGACAGGGGAAACTTC	CASSPSGDRGNF
17	TRBD2	TRBV9	few	TRBJ2-2	TGTGCCAGCAGTTTAATTAGCGGGGGTACGAACACCGGGGAGCTGTTTTTT	CASSLISGGTNTGELFF
14	TRBD2	TRBV7-2	many	TRBJ2-1	TGTGCCAGCAGCTTGGAGCGGGGGGGCTATGAGCAGTTCTTC	CASSLERGGYEQFF
14	TRBD1	TRBV7-9	many	TRBJ2-1	TGTGCCAGCAGGGATCCGGGACAGGGCAATGAGCAGTTCTTC	CASRDPGQGNEQFF
17	NA	TRBV7-9	NA	TRBJ2-3	TGTGCCAGCAGCTTCCCCATGGAGCAGACTAGCACAGATACGCAGTATTTT	CASSFPMEQTSTDTQYF
14	NA	TRBV11-2	NA	TRBJ2-7	TGTGCCAGCAGCCTAGGGCAGGGTAACCACGAGCAGTACTTC	CASSLGQGNHEQYF
13	NA	TRBV2	NA	TRBJ2-3	TGTGCCAGCAGTGATATCCCGACGGGTACGCAGTATTTT	CASSDIPTGTQYF
15	TRBD1	TRBV6-5	few	TRBJ1-4	TGTGCCAGCAGTTACTCGACAGGGTGGGATGAAAAACTGTTTTTT	CASSYSTGWDEKLFF
15	NA	TRBV18	few	TRBJ1-1	TGTGCCAGCTCACCTTTACAGGGTGGCAGCACTGAAGCTTTCTTT	CASSPLQGGSTEAFF
14	NA	TRBV11-1	NA	TRBJ2-3	TGTGCCAGCAGCTTAGGGGGACGAACAGATACGCAGTATTTT	CASSLGGRTDTQYF
18	TRBD2	TRBV2	many	TRBJ2-2	TGTGCCAGCAGTGACCATAAAGACCGGGACTATAAGATCGGGGAGCTGTTTTTT	CASSDHKDRDYKIGELFF
17	TRBD2	TRBV7-6	many	TRBJ2-1	TGTGCCAGCAGCTTGGGACTAGCGGGGGGTCAGATCAATGAGCAGTTCTTC	CASSLGLAGGQINEQFF
14	NA	TRBV24-1	NA	TRBJ1-2	TGTGCCACCAGTGATTCTAGGGCCGGATATGGCTACACCTTC	CATSDSRAGYGYTF
11	NA	TRBV5-1	NA	TRBJ2-1	TGCGCCAGCAGCTTGGAAGTTGAGCAGTTCTTC	CASSLEVEQFF
14	NA	TRBV6-5	many	TRBJ2-2	TGTGCCAGTTCGAGGGTACGGAACACCGGGGAGCTGTTTTTT	CASSRVRNTGELFF
16	TRBD2	TRBV7-2	NA	TRBJ2-3	TGTGCCAGCAGCCTTTTTAGCGGGGGTATGACAGATACGCAGTATTTT	CASSLFSGGMTDTQYF
17	NA	TRBV5-3	NA	TRBJ1-4	TGTGCCAGAAGCTTGGAAGCCAGGGTCGAAACTAATGAAAAACTGTTTTTT	CARSLEARVETNEKLFF
15	NA	TRBV29-1	NA	TRBJ2-7	TGCAGCGTTGACCCCCCTCCGACAGGCCAGGGCGAGCAGTACTTC	CSVDPPPTGQGEQYF